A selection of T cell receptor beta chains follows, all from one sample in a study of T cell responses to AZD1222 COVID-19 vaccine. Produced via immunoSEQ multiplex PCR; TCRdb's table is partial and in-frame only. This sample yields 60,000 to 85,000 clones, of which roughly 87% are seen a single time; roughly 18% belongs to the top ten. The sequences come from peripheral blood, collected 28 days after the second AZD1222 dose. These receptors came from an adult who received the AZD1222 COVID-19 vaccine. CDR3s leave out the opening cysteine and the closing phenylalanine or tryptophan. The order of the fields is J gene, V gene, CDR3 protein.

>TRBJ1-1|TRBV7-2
ASSSQGARHTEAF
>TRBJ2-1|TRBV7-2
ASGPGQIYNEQF
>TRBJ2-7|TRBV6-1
ASSEIARGEQY
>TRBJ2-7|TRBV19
ASSIAQDHYEQY
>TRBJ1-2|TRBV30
AWRGVGRAYGYT
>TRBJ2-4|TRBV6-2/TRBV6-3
ASSPPGLVRWENIQY
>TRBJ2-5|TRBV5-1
ASSRSGGEETQY
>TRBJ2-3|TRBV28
ASSIDTDGGGDTQY
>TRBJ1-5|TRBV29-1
SVERAGPINQPQH
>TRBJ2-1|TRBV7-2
ASSLQGAYENEQF
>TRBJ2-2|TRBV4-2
ASSQEQARELF
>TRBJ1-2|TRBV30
AWFRLGYT
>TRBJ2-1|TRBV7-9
ASGPLSYNEQF
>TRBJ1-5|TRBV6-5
ASSPLDQPQH
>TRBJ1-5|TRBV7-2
ASSARGAYSNQPQH
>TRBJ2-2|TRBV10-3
AISERGELF
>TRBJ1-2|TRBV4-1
ASSHGRERRGSYGYT
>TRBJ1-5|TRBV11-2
ASSLGGQQPQH
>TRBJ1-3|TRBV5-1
ASSLKTGIYSGNTIY
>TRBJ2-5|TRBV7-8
ASSATGAETQY
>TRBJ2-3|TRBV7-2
ASSPAFYSTDTQY
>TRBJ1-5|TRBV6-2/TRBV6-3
ASSYYNIDQPQH
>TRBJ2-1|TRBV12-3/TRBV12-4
ASSLTSTNEQF
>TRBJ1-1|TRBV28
ASRQALGGGRNTEAF
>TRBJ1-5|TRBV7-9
ASSLAGDNQPQH
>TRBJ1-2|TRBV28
ASSFTGTENYGYT
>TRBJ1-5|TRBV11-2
ASSLGPISQPQH
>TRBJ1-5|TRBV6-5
ASSYSKQPQH
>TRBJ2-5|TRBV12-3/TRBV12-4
ASSLYETQY
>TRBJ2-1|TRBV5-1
ASSLGHNSYNEQF
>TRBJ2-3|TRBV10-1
ASSALTSGGVDTQY
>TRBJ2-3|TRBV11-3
ASSLGGGSDTQY
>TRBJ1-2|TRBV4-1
ASSQEAGRRGKYT
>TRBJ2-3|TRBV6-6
ASSYGRGRGDTQY
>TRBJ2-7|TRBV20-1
SARTRDGQY
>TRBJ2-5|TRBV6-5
ASRAGQETQY
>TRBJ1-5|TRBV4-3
ASSQDRRAAQPQH
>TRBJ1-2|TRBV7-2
ASSRDSSRGGGYT
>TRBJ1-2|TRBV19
ASRSRFVGDYGYT
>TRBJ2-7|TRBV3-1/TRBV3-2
ASSQVPEGEQY
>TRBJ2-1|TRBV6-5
ASGLDRGKQF
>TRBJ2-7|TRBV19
ASSRGGQFYEQY
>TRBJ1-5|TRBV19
ASDRGNWPQH
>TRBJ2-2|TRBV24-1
ATSDAGQGGNTGELF
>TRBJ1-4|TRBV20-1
SASTGQGEKLF
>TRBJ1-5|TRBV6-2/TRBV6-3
ASSYAGGADQPQH
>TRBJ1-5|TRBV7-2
ASSLAGGSSQPQH
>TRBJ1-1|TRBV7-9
ASSLGLLNTEAF
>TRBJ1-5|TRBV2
ASSPGTRLDQPQH
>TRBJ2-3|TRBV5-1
ASSPTSGSDTQY
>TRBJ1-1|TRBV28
ASSLLGTVGQAF
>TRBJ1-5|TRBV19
ASRGARWNQPQH
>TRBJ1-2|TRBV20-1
SARGWAGYT
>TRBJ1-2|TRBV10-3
AISDPGQGIEGYT
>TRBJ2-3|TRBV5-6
ASSLGLAGGPEDTQY
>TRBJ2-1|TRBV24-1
ATSSSHPTYNEQF
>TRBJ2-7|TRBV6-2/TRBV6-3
ASSYGLGEQY
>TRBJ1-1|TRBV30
AWSVQGVTEAF
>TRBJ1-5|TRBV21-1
ASSWGGCNQPQH